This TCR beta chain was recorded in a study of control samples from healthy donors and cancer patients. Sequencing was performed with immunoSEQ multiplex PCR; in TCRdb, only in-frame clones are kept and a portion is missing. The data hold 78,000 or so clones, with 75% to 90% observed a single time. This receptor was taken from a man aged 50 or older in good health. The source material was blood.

As DNA, the CDR3 is TGTGCCAGCATCACGGAGGGAGCCAGCTCCTACGAGCAGTACTTC. Translating gives CASITEGASSYEQYF. The V gene is TRBV2, the J gene TRBJ2-7; weak D call: TRBD2 (6 bases). The V end lost 7 bases, the J end lost 0 bases, and 16 bases lay between the germline ends. Per the germline V gene, CDR1 is SNHLY and CDR2 is FYNNEI. The CDR3 runs to 15 residues.